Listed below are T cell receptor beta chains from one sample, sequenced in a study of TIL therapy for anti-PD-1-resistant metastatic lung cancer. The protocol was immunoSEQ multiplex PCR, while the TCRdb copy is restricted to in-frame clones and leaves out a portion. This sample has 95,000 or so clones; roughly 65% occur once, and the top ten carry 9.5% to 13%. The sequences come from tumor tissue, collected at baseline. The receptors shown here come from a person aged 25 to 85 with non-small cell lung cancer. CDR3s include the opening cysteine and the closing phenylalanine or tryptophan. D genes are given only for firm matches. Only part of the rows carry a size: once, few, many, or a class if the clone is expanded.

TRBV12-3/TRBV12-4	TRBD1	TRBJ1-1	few	TGTGCCAGCAGTCTCACAGGGGACACTGAAGCTTTCTTT	CASSLTGDTEAFF
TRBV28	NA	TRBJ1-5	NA	TGTGCCAGCAGTGGGCCGTATAGCAATCAGCCCCAGCATTTT	CASSGPYSNQPQHF
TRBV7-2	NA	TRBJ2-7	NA	TGTGCCAGCAGCTTAGGTTTCAGGGACTACGAGCAGTACTTC	CASSLGFRDYEQYF
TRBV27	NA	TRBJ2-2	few	TGTGCCAGCAATCTTTTACAGGGCTCCGGGGAGCTGTTTTTT	CASNLLQGSGELFF
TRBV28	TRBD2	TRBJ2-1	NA	TGTGCCAGCACCCGTAGCGGGGGGGCCCCCTACAATGAGCAGTTCTTC	CASTRSGGAPYNEQFF
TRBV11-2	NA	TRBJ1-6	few	TGTGCCAGCAGCCCACGCGGAGGGACAACCTATTCACCCCTCCACTTT	CASSPRGGTTYSPLHF
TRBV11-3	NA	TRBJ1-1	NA	TGTGCCAGCAGCTTGCAGGGAGGCACTGAAGCTTTCTTT	CASSLQGGTEAFF
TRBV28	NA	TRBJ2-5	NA	TGTGCCAGCAGTTCACTCGGGACTCCTCAAGAGACCCAGTACTTC	CASSSLGTPQETQYF
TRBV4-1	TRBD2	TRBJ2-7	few	TGCGCCAGCAGCCAAGTTGCGGGGGTGTCTAAGTACGAGCAGTACTTC	CASSQVAGVSKYEQYF
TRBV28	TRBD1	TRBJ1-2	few	TGTGCCAGCAGTAGACCGGACAGGGGGGTCTATGGCTACACCTTC	CASSRPDRGVYGYTF
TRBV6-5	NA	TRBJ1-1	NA	TGTGCCAGCAGTTACTCGAAGACCCTTGGGGCTTTCTTT	CASSYSKTLGAFF
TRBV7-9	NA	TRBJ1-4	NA	TGTGCCGGCCGTCGTTCCGGGGAGGTTGAAAAACTGTTTTTT	CAGRRSGEVEKLFF
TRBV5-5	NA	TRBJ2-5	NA	TGTGCCAGCAGCTTGGCCGGGGCTACCCAAGAGACCCAGTACTTC	CASSLAGATQETQYF
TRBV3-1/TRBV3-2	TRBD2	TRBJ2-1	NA	TGTGCCAGCCGGGACTACATCATCAATGAGCAGTTCTTC	CASRDYIINEQFF
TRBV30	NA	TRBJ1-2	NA	TGTGCCTGGAGCAGGGGCTCCTCCTATGGCTACACCTTC	CAWSRGSSYGYTF
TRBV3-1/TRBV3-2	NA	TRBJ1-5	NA	TGTGCCAGCAGCCAAGATCCGGGGGCAGGGTATATTCTTTTTCAGCCCCAGCATTTT	CASSQDPGAGYILFQPQHF
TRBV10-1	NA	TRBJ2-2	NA	TGCGCCAGCAGGCTACCGGGGTCCTACACCGGGGAGCTGTTTTTT	CASRLPGSYTGELFF
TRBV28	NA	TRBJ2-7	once	TGTGCCAGCCGTACAGGGTCCTACGAGCAGTACTTC	CASRTGSYEQYF
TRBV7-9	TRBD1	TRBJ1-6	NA	TGTGCCAGCAGCTTGGCCGGGACAGGGACTTCACCCCTCCACTTT	CASSLAGTGTSPLHF
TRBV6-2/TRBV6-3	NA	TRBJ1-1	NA	TGTGCCAGCAGTTCGTCCGAAAACACTGAAGCTTTCTTT	CASSSSENTEAFF
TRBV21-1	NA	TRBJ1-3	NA	TGTGCCAGCAGGGAGGTAATCTCTGGAAACACCATATATTTT	CASREVISGNTIYF
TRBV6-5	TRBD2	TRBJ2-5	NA	TGTGCCAGCAGTTATAGCGGGAGAGGGATGGGGGAGACCCAGTACTTC	CASSYSGRGMGETQYF
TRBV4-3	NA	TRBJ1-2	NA	TGCGCCAGCAGCCAAGGGGCCGGGGATAGAACTAACTATGGCTACACCTTC	CASSQGAGDRTNYGYTF
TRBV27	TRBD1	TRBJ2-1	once	TGTGCCAGCAGTCCCCTTGGGACAGGTGGCTCCTACAATGAGCAGTTCTTC	CASSPLGTGGSYNEQFF
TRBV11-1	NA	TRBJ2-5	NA	TGTGCCAGCAGCGTTATGGGTGGCGAGACCCAGTACTTC	CASSVMGGETQYF
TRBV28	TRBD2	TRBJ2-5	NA	TGTGCCAGCAGTTTTGGCGGGAGGAGGATCGAGACCCAGTACTTC	CASSFGGRRIETQYF
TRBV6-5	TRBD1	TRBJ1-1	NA	TGTGCCAGCAGTTCCTCCAATACAGGGGACACTGAAGCTTTCTTT	CASSSSNTGDTEAFF
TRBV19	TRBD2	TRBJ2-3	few	TGTGCCAGTTGCCGGACTAGTTCCTTGGCAGATACGCAGTATTTT	CASCRTSSLADTQYF
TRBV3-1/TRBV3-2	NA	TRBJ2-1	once	TGTGCCAGCAGCCAAGACCCGGGAGTTAATGAGCAGTTCTTC	CASSQDPGVNEQFF
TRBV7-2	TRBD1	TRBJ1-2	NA	TGTGCCAGCAGCGCCCAGGGGGGTCTCTATGGCTACACCTTC	CASSAQGGLYGYTF
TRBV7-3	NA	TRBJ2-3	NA	TGTGCCAGCAGCTTAACCCCCGGGTCCACAGATACGCAGTATTTT	CASSLTPGSTDTQYF
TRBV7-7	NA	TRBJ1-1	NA	TGTGCCAGCAGTTCGCATGTGAACACTGAAGCTTTCTTT	CASSSHVNTEAFF
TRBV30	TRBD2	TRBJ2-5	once	TGTGCCTGGGCTCAGCGGGGGGGCCGTTTGAAGACCCAGTACTTC	CAWAQRGGRLKTQYF
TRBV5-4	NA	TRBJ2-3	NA	TGTGCCAGCTTGGACCGAGCGAGCACAGATACGCAGTATTTT	CASLDRASTDTQYF
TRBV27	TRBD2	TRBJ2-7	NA	TGTGCCAGCAGTGGGACTAGCGGGCTCTACGAGCAGTACTTC	CASSGTSGLYEQYF
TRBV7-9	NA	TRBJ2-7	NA	TGTGCCAGCAGCTTGTCGGGGGGCGGCCTCGAGCAGTACTTC	CASSLSGGGLEQYF
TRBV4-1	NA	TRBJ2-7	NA	TGCGCCAGCAGCCAAGTGGCAGGGGATGGCTACGAGCAGTACTTC	CASSQVAGDGYEQYF
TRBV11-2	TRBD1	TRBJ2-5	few	TGTGCCAGCAGCTTAGGGGCCGGGACAGGGGGCATAGAGACCCAGTACTTC	CASSLGAGTGGIETQYF
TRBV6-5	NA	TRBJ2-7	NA	TGTGCCAGCAGTTACGGCCCGGAGCAGTACTTC	CASSYGPEQYF
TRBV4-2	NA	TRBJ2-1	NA	TGTGCCAGCAGCCAAGTATCCGCACCGGAAGAGCAGTTCTTC	CASSQVSAPEEQFF
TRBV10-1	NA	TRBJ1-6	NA	TGCGCCAGCAGCCCGTTGGGGTGTTGGCCCCTCCACTTT	CASSPLGCWPLHF
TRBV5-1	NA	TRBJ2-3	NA	TGCGCCAGCAGCTTAGGAGCGGCTAGCACAGATACGCAGTATTTT	CASSLGAASTDTQYF
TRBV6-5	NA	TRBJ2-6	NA	TGTGCCAGCAGGGGGACAGGGGCCAACGTCCTGACTTTC	CASRGTGANVLTF
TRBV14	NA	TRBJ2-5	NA	TGTGCCAGCAGCCCTATGCGGGGACGTAAACAAGAGACCCAGTACTTC	CASSPMRGRKQETQYF
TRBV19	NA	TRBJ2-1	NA	TGTGCCAGTAGTATAGGGCAGACCTTCAATGAGCAGTTCTTC	CASSIGQTFNEQFF
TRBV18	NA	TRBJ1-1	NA	TGTGCCAGCTCCCCCCTCCCCGCGGAGGTTGAAGCTTTCTTT	CASSPLPAEVEAFF
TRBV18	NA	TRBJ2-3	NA	TGTGCCAGCTCACAAGATCAGGGGTACGGGACAGATACGCAGTATTTT	CASSQDQGYGTDTQYF
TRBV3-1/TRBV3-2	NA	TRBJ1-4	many	TGTGCCAGCAGCCTCCCCGAGGGAATAGGGACTAATGAAAAACTGTTTTTT	CASSLPEGIGTNEKLFF
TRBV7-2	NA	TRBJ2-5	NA	TGTGCCAGCAGCTACCGGTCTGAGACCCAGTACTTC	CASSYRSETQYF
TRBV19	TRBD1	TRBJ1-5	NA	TGTGCCAGTAGTGACCGACAGGGGCCGGGTCAGCCCCAGCATTTT	CASSDRQGPGQPQHF
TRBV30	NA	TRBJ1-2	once	TGTGCCTGGTCTGGCAGGGTTAGCTATGGCTACACCTTC	CAWSGRVSYGYTF
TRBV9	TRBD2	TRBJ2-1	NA	TGTGCCAGCAGCGTAGGGGTTGTCAGCGGGGGGACCAATGAGCAGTTCTTC	CASSVGVVSGGTNEQFF